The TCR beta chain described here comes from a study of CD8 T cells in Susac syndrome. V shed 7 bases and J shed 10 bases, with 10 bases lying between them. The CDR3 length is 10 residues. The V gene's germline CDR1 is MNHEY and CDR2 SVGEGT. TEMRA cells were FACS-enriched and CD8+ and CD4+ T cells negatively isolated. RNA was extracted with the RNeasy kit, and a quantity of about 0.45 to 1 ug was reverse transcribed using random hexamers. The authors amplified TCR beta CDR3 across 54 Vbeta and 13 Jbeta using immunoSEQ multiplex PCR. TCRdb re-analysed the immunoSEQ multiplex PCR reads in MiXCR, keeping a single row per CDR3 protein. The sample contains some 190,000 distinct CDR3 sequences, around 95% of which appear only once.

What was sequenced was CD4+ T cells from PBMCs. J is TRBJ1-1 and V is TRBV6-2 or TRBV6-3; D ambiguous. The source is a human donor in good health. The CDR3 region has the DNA TGTGCCAGCACCGGACGCACAGCTTTCTTT. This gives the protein CASTGRTAFF.